This entry features one T cell receptor beta chain sequence. Its antigen is not known. This specimen comes from a study of monozygotic twins with inflammatory bowel disease. Study findings and constraints: A reduction in TCRbeta diversity (inverse Simpson) was seen in IBD patients relative to healthy co-twins. Clonotype overlap with others was lower in IBD patients than in healthy twins, a difference that was greatest with disease activity.

The CDR3 has 20 residues. Germline lookup yields CDR1 MNHEY and CDR2 SVGEGT. Through template switching, UMIs that included a 6-nucleotide sample barcode were added. Following a re-call of the 5' RACE reads, TCRdb has one entry per CDR3 protein and lacks DNA. This table lists more than 300,000 distinct CDR3 sequences. Specimen: blood. This TCR derives from a human donor with ulcerative colitis or Crohn's disease, or a healthy co-twin of an affected twin (not recorded which). The genes are TRBV6-2 or TRBV6-3 and TRBJ2-1; TCRdb's D call of TRBD2 is untestable without DNA. The CDR3 region is CASSYLRASPLAPSYNEQFF.